Listed below are T cell receptor beta chains from one sample, sequenced in a study of cytomegalovirus exposure and HLA in healthy donors. Profiled with immunoSEQ multiplex PCR; TCRdb holds only in-frame clones, not every one. The sample yields 95,000 to 150,000 clones, about three quarters seen once. Sequenced material: PBMCs. These receptors all stem from a man aged 25-45 years in good health and CMV-seronegative. Each CDR3 is given with its conserved first and last residue. A D gene is named only where the DNA matches it firmly. Clone size is stated in some rows and not others, as once, few, many or a class when expanded.

abundance | d_gene | j_gene | v_gene | CDR3nt | CDR3aa
- | - | TRBJ2-7 | TRBV28 | TGTGCCAGCAGTTTGGTTCAGTTCCCCTACGAGCAGTACTTC | CASSLVQFPYEQYF
- | TRBD2 | TRBJ2-1 | TRBV27 | TGTGCCAGCAGTCCCGGGACTAGCGGGGGCCGCTACATCCATGAGCAGTTCTTC | CASSPGTSGGRYIHEQFF
- | TRBD2 | TRBJ2-2 | TRBV7-3 | TGTGCCAGCAGCCCGGGGACTAGCGGGGGGGCCGGGGAGCTGTTTTTT | CASSPGTSGGAGELFF
- | - | TRBJ1-6 | TRBV6-5 | TGTGCCAGCAGTAAGGGACAATCACCCCTCCACTTT | CASSKGQSPLHF
- | - | TRBJ1-1 | TRBV30 | TGTGCCTGGATTGCTACGAACACTGAAGCTTTCTTT | CAWIATNTEAFF
- | - | TRBJ1-1 | TRBV7-3 | TGTGCCAGCAGCTTCGGGGAGAACACTGAAGCTTTCTTT | CASSFGENTEAFF
few | - | TRBJ1-2 | TRBV10-3 | TGTGCCATCAGCGATGACAGTAAAAGGGGCTATGGCTACACCTTC | CAISDDSKRGYGYTF
- | TRBD1 | TRBJ2-7 | TRBV5-1 | TGCGCCAGCAGTACGGACAGGGAATACGAGCAGTACTTC | CASSTDREYEQYF
- | TRBD1 | TRBJ1-5 | TRBV19 | TGTGCCAGTCTGGGACAGGATAATCAGCCCCAGCATTTT | CASLGQDNQPQHF
- | - | TRBJ2-7 | TRBV7-2 | TGTGCCAGCAGCTTAGTTCCCCACTACGAGCAGTACTTC | CASSLVPHYEQYF
- | TRBD1 | TRBJ1-2 | TRBV28 | TGTGCCAGCAGTTTACTTAAACTCAGGGGGCCTGTAGATGGCTACACCTTC | CASSLLKLRGPVDGYTF
- | TRBD1 | TRBJ1-4 | TRBV4-1 | TGCGCCAGCAGCCAGTTTGGATTTGGCGGGACAGGGGATGAAAAACTGTTTTTT | CASSQFGFGGTGDEKLFF
- | - | TRBJ1-1 | TRBV15 | TGTGCCACCAGCAGAAGGGGGACGCTAGCTTTCTTT | CATSRRGTLAFF
- | TRBD1 | TRBJ2-7 | TRBV18 | TGTGCCAGCTCAGACGGGGGACAGGTGGACTCCTACGAGCAGTACTTC | CASSDGGQVDSYEQYF
- | TRBD1 | TRBJ1-2 | TRBV30 | TGTGCCTGGAGTGAGGGGGCACAGGGGGCGCCTGGCTACACCTTC | CAWSEGAQGAPGYTF
- | TRBD1 | TRBJ2-7 | TRBV29-1 | TGCAGCGTTGGAGGGACAGGGTCATACGAGCAGTACTTC | CSVGGTGSYEQYF
- | TRBD1 | TRBJ2-7 | TRBV7-9 | TGTGCCAGCATCTCGGGGACAGGGAGCTACGAGCAGTACTTC | CASISGTGSYEQYF
- | - | TRBJ1-1 | TRBV5-6 | TGTGCCAGCAAGATTCGAGGTCGGTACACTGAAGCTTTCTTT | CASKIRGRYTEAFF
once | - | TRBJ2-5 | TRBV9 | TGTGCCAGCAGCGTATTCTCCAGATCCGCCCAAGAGACCCAGTACTTC | CASSVFSRSAQETQYF
- | - | TRBJ2-1 | TRBV7-2 | TGTGCCAGCAGCTTAGCGGGGGGGCCTTCGGCTGAGCAGTTCTTC | CASSLAGGPSAEQFF
- | - | TRBJ2-2 | TRBV6-5 | TGTGCCAGCAGTTACTCGATACGGGGAGAGCTGTTTTTT | CASSYSIRGELFF
once | TRBD2 | TRBJ2-7 | TRBV5-1 | TGCGCCAGCAGCCAGAGGGCGGGGGGGACCTACGAGCAGTACTTC | CASSQRAGGTYEQYF
- | - | TRBJ1-1 | TRBV7-9 | TGTGCCAGCAGCTCGAACAACAGGGCTGAAGCTTTCTTT | CASSSNNRAEAFF
few | - | TRBJ1-3 | TRBV4-1 | TGCGCCAGCGGGAGATTTTGGGGGGGCAGTGGAAACACCATATATTTT | CASGRFWGGSGNTIYF
- | TRBD2 | TRBJ2-5 | TRBV6-5 | TGTGCCAGCAGTTTGGGGACTAGCGGTAGAGAGACCCAGTACTTC | CASSLGTSGRETQYF
- | TRBD1 | TRBJ2-7 | TRBV6-1 | TGTGCCAGCAGTGAAGGACAGGGGGCGTCCTACGAGCAGTACTTC | CASSEGQGASYEQYF
- | TRBD1 | TRBJ2-7 | TRBV6-1 | TGTGCCAGCAGTCGGGACAGGGTCTCCTACGAGCAGTACTTC | CASSRDRVSYEQYF
few | - | TRBJ2-2 | TRBV11-3 | TGTGCCAGCAGCCCCAGGGGAATGAACACCGGGGAGCTGTTTTTT | CASSPRGMNTGELFF
- | - | TRBJ1-6 | TRBV7-3 | TGTGCCAGCAGCTTAAGTGCGGTAGAATCACCCCTCCACTTT | CASSLSAVESPLHF
- | TRBD2 | TRBJ2-7 | TRBV6-5 | TGTGCCAGCAGTTACTGGGGGGGCTCCTACGAGCAGTACTTC | CASSYWGGSYEQYF
few | - | TRBJ2-3 | TRBV4-3 | TGCGCCAGCAGCCAAGATATCAAGCAGGGTGGAGATACGCAGTATTTT | CASSQDIKQGGDTQYF
- | TRBD1 | TRBJ1-5 | TRBV4-1 | TGCGCCAGCAGCCGCGGACAGGGGGTCGGGCCCCAGCATTTT | CASSRGQGVGPQHF
- | - | TRBJ1-6 | TRBV27 | TGTGCCAGCAGTAGTTTCCAGGGAGGCGGCTATAATTCACCCCTCCACTTT | CASSSFQGGGYNSPLHF
once | TRBD1 | TRBJ1-2 | TRBV27 | TGTGCCAGCAGTTTCAGGGGGGCTTATGGCTACACCTTC | CASSFRGAYGYTF
- | TRBD1 | TRBJ1-4 | TRBV5-4 | TGTGCCAGCAGCCGACAGGGGGCAACTAATGAAAAACTGTTTTTT | CASSRQGATNEKLFF
once | - | TRBJ2-1 | TRBV11-3 | TGTGCCAGCAGCTCGTCGAAAACAGGGTCCTACAATGAGCAGTTCTTC | CASSSSKTGSYNEQFF
few | - | TRBJ1-2 | TRBV5-1 | TGCGCCAGCAGCTCACCGGGTACAGGCCGCAACTATGGCTACACCTTC | CASSSPGTGRNYGYTF
once | - | TRBJ2-1 | TRBV7-2 | TGTGCCAGCAAACGGGCAGGGCCCTACAATGAGCAGTTCTTC | CASKRAGPYNEQFF
- | - | TRBJ1-4 | TRBV6-6 | TGTGCCAGCAGTTACCCTGGCAGGTCGAATGAAAAACTGTTTTTT | CASSYPGRSNEKLFF
- | - | TRBJ1-5 | TRBV6-5 | TGTGCCAGCAGTTACTCTGCGGGTGGTCAGCCCCAGCATTTT | CASSYSAGGQPQHF
once | - | TRBJ1-1 | TRBV4-1 | TGCGCCAGCAGCCAAGTTAGTACAGGGAACACTGAAGCTTTCTTT | CASSQVSTGNTEAFF
- | - | TRBJ1-1 | TRBV5-5 | TGTGCCAGCAGCCGCATCGGCACTGAAGCTTTCTTT | CASSRIGTEAFF